What follows are 10 T cell receptor beta chains derived from one specimen sequenced in a study of cytotoxic CD8 clonotypes in ibrutinib-treated CLL. Repertoires were generated with immunoSEQ multiplex PCR, while TCRdb's copy carries only in-frame clones and drops some. The data show roughly 60,000 clones, over 60% seen once. Source: PBMCs, taken after 12 months of ibrutinib treatment. These TCRs come from a human donor with chronic lymphocytic leukemia.

V and J are TRBV29-1 and TRBJ2-7; D might be TRBD1 (6 bases). The length of the CDR3 is 14 residues. Germline assignment: CDR1 SQVTM and CDR2 ANQGSEA. Trimming cost V 3 bases and J 0 bases, with 12 bases left between them. In DNA form, the CDR3 reads TGCAGCGTTGAGATGTGGGGGCCCTCCTACGAGCAGTACTTC. Translated: CSVEMWGPSYEQYF.

Only a few counts were recorded for this clone. The CDR3 nucleotides are TGTGCCAGCAGCTTGGGGCCCGACAATGAGCAGTTCTTC. Its translation is CASSLGPDNEQFF. The rearrangement links TRBV5-5 to TRBJ2-1; the D is unclear. V was cut by 0 bases and J by 5 bases, with 6 bases left in between. There are 13 residues in the CDR3. Per the germline V gene, CDR1 is SGHKS and CDR2 is YYEKEE (reference sequence).

This rearrangement joins TRBV5-1 to TRBJ2-7; 9 bases agree with TRBD1. V trimming: 5 bases; J trimming: 5 bases; junction bases outside the gene matches: 8. The germline CDR1 and CDR2 sequences are SGHRS and YFSETQ. The CDR3 covers 14 residues. CDR3 nucleotides: TGCGCCAGCAGTACGGGGGACAGGGTTGACGAGCAGTACTTC. It is translated as CASSTGDRVDEQYF. Filled out from reference TRBV5-1 and TRBJ2-7, the complete variable domain reads KAGVTQTPRYLIKTRGQQVTLSCSPISGHRSVSWYQQTPGQGLQFLFEYFSETQRNKGNFPGRFSGRQFSNSRSEMNVSTLELGDSALYLCASSTGDRVDEQYFGPGTRLTVT.

The V call is TRBV30, the J call TRBJ2-3; TRBD1 is a possible D gene (5 bases). The CDR3 contains 12 residues. CDR1 is GTSNPN, CDR2 SVGIG, per germline (reference sequence). Trimming left V 2 bases short and J 4 bases short, with 7 bases between. CDR3 residues: CAWSRQSDTQYF. CDR3 DNA sequence: TGTGCCTGGAGTAGACAGTCAGATACGCAGTATTTT.

There are a few counts of this clone. CDR3 protein: CASSRQGDFKNIQYF. DNA of the CDR3: TGTGCCAGCTCCCGACAGGGAGACTTCAAAAACATTCAGTACTTC. This sequence joins TRBV18 and TRBJ2-4; 7 bases line up with TRBD1. J was trimmed by 3 bases and V by 6 bases; bases with no gene match: 8. Looked up from germline, CDR1 is KGHSH and CDR2 is LQKENI. The CDR3 totals 15 residues.

The chain uses TRBV19 and TRBJ2-1, with 7 bases aligning to TRBD1. The CDR3 sequence is 14 residues long. In germline, CDR1 is LNHDA, CDR2 SQIVND (reference sequence). The V gene end was trimmed by 4 bases and the J gene end by 2 bases; junction bases not matched to a gene: 2. This chain's CDR3 is CASSTGQTYNEQFF. The DNA of the CDR3 is TGTGCCAGTAGTACGGGACAGACCTACAATGAGCAGTTCTTC.

The chain has TRBV9 and TRBJ2-1, with D perhaps matching TRBD2 (5 bases). CDR3 length equals 15 residues. Trimming cost V 4 bases and J 2 bases, with 13 bases left between them. Germline V gives CDR1 SGDLS, CDR2 YYNGEE. The CDR3 protein is CASSPEGTAYNEQFF. The DNA of the CDR3 is TGTGCCAGCAGCCCCGAGGGAACCGCCTACAATGAGCAGTTCTTC.

CDR3 bases: TGCGCCAGCAGCCAAGAAAACAGGGCTGGGGGTAGCAATCAGCCCCAGCATTTT. Its protein is CASSQENRAGGSNQPQHF. The gene calls are TRBV4-1 and TRBJ1-5; tentatively, D is TRBD1 (6 bases). Trimming removed 0 bases from V and 0 bases from J, with 15 bases in between. This CDR3 region has 18 residues. CDR1 and CDR2 (germline): MGHRA, YSYEKL.

CDR3 nucleotides: TGTGCCAGCTCACCAAGCCGGGACACTGAAGCTTTCTTT. Amino acid sequence: CASSPSRDTEAFF. V and J are TRBV18 and TRBJ1-1; D not resolved. Trimming shortened V by 2 bases and J by 3 bases, and 7 bases separated the two germline ends. CDR3 length: 13 residues. Per the germline V gene, CDR1 is KGHSH and CDR2 is LQKENI.

The chain employs TRBV5-4 and TRBJ2-7; 9 bases are shared with TRBD1. This CDR3 is 14 amino acids long. Germline V gene sequence: CDR1 SGHNT, CDR2 YYREEE (reference sequence). The V segment lost 2 bases and the J segment 6 bases; nucleotides outside the gene matches: 6. DNA for the CDR3: TGTGCCAGCAGCTTTCGGGACAGGGTGGGCGAGCAGTACTTC. This sequence encodes CASSFRDRVGEQYF. The full variable domain, its missing parts supplied by reference TRBV5-4 and TRBJ2-7, is ETGVTQSPTHLIKTRGQQVTLRCSSQSGHNTVSWYQQALGQGPQFIFQYYREEENGRGNFPPRFSGLQFPNYSSELNVNALELDDSALYLCASSFRDRVGEQYFGPGTRLTVT.